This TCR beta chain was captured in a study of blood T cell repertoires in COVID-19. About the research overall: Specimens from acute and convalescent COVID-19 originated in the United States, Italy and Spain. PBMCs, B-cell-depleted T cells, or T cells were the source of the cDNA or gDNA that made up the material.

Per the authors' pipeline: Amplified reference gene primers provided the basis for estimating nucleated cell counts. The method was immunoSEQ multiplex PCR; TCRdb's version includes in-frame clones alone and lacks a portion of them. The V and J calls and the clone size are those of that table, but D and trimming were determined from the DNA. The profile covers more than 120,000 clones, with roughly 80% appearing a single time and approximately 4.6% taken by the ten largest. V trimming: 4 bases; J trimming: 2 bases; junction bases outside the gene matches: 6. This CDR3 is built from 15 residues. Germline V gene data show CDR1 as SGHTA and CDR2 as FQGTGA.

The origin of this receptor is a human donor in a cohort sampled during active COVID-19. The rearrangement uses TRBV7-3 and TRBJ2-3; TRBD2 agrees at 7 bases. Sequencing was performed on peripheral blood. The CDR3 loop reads CASSSTAGLTDTQYF. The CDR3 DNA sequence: TGTGCCAGCAGCTCTACAGCGGGGCTCACAGATACGCAGTATTTT.